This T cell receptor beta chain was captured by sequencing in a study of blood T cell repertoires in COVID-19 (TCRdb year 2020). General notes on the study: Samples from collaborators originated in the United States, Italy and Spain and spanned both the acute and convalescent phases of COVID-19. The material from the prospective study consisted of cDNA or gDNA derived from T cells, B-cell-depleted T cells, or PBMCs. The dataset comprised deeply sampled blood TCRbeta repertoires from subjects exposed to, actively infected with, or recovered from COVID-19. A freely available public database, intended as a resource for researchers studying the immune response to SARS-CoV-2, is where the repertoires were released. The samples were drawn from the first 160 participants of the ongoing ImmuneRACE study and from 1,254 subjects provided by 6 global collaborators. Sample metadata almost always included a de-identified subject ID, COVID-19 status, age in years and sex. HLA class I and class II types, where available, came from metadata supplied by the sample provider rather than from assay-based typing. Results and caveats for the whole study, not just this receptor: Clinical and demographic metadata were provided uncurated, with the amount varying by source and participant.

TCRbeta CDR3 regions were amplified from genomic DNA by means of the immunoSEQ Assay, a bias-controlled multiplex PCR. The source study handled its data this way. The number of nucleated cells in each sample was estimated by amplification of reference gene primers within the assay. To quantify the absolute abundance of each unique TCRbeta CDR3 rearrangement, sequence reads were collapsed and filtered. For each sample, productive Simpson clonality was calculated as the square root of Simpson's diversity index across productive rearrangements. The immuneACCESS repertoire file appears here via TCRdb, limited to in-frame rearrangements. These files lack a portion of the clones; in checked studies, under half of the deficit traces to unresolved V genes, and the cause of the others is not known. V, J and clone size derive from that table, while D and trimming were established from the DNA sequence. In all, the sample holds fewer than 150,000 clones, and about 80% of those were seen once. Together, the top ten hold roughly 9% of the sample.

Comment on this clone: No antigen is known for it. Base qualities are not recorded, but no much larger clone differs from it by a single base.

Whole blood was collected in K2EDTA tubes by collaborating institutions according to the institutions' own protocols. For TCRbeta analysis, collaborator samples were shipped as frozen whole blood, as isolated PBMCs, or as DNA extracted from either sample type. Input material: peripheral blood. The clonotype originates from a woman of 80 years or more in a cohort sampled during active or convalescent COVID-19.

CDR3 loop: CASSQEAGLSTDTQYF. The sequenced DNA: TGTGCCAGCAGCCAAGAAGCGGGGCTTAGCACAGATACGCAGTATTTT. This sequence uses TRBV4-2 and TRBJ2-3, with 7 central nucleotides matching TRBD2. Spanning cysteine to phenylalanine, the CDR3 consists of 16 amino acids. The sequence is cut down to CDR3 DNA, 48 bases in frame from base 1. Looking up the germline V gene yields CDR1 LGHNA and CDR2 YNFKEQ. V is cut back by 0 bases and J by 0 bases, with 3 bases in the junction unmatched.